The 6 T cell receptor beta chains listed next were all sequenced from one sample in a study of blood T cells in healthy people across ages. Next came a second PCR, run for about 6 to 12 cycles, which used a sample-barcoded 5' primer along with a J-beta primer mix. One entry per CDR3 protein, called by TCRdb with MiXCR from the 5' RACE reads. This sample yields around 940,000 distinct CDR3 sequences, of which around 54% are seen a single time; 20% to 25% belongs to the top ten. Sequenced sample: blood. These receptors were taken from a woman aged 55-69 years in good health.

This clonotype was counted only a few times. The chain couples TRBV7-2 to TRBJ2-1; D not resolved. CDR3 size: 12 residues. The germline CDR1 and CDR2 sequences are SGHTA and FQGNSA. The V end was cut by 0 bases, the J end by 8 bases, with 5 bases between. CDR3 sequence: CASSLAVDEQFF. DNA of the CDR3: TGTGCCAGCAGCTTAGCGGTAGATGAGCAGTTCTTC.

The V call is TRBV4-2, the J call TRBJ2-5; possibly TRBD1 for D (6 bases). The CDR3 runs to 17 residues. The V end was cut by 3 bases, the J end by 11 bases, with 28 bases between. Germline-derived CDR1 and CDR2 are LGHNA and YNFKEQ. The CDR3 nucleotides read TGTGCCAGCAGCCATGACTTCCGCGTGACAGGAGCCTACAAGCAGTACTTC. It encodes CASSHDFRVTGAYKQYF.

The V gene is TRBV10-1, the J gene TRBJ2-3; TRBD2 agrees at 8 bases. Per germline, CDR1 WNHNN and CDR2 SYGVQD (reference sequence). The CDR3 extends over 15 amino acids. V lost 10 bases and J lost 2; bases outside the gene matches: 11. For the CDR3, the DNA is TGCGCCATCCAGACCTCTAGCGGGTACACAGATACGCAGTATTTT. This encodes CAIQTSSGYTDTQYF.

Remarks on this clonotype: The junction does not match germline at one end; this may be a read error. The V gene is TRBV18, the J gene TRBJ1-6; D perhaps matches TRBD1 (5 bases). CDR1 is KGHSH, CDR2 LQKENI, per germline. This CDR3 spans 15 amino acids. The chain's CDR3 is CTSSPVTRGISPLHF. The DNA for the CDR3 is TGTACCAGCTCACCAGTGACTAGGGGTATCTCACCCCTCCACTTT.

V and J are TRBV7-9 and TRBJ2-6; the D is unclear. Germline values: CDR1 SEHNR, CDR2 FQNEAQ (reference sequence). The V and J ends lost 4 bases and 0 bases respectively, with 16 bases between them. The CDR3 spans 18 residues. DNA for the CDR3: TGTGCCAGCAGCTCTCCTCTTCGCCTCCCCTCTGGGGCCAACGTCCTGACTTTC. This codes for CASSSPLRLPSGANVLTF.

The V call is TRBV6-5, the J call TRBJ2-5, with a tentative D call TRBD2 (6 bases). The CDR3 spans 12 residues. The V gene's germline CDR1 is MNHEY and CDR2 SVGAGI. Trimming removed 5 bases from V and 9 bases from J, with 13 bases in between. The CDR3 region has the DNA TGTGCCAGCAGTGACCCTCCGGGGGCCCAGTACTTC. This gives the protein CASSDPPGAQYF.